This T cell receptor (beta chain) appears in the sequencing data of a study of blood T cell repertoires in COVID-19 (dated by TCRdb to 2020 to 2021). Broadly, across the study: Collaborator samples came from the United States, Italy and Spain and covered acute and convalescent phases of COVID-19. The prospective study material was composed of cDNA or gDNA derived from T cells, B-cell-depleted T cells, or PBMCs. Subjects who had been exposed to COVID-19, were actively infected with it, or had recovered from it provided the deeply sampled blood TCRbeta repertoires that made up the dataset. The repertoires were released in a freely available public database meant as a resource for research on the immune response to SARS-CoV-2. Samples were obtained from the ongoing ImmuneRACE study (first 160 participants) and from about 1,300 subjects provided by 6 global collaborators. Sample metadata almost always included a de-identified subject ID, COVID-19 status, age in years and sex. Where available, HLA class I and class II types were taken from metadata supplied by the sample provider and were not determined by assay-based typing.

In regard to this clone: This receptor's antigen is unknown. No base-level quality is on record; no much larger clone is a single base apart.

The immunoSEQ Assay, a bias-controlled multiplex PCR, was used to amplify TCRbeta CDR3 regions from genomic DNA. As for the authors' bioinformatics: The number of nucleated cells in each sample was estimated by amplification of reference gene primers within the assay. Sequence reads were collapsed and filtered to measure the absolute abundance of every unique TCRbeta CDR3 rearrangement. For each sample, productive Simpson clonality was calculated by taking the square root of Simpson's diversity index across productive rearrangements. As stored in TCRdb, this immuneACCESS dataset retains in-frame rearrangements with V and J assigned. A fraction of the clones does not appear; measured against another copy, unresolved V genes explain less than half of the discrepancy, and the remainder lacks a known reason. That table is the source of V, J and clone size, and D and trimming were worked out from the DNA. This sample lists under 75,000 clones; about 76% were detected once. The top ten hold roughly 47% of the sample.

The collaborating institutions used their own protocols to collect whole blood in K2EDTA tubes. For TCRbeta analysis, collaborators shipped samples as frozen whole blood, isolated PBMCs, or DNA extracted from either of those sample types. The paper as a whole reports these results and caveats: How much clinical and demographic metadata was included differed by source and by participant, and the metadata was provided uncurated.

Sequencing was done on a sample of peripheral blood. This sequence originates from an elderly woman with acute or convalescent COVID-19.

This receptor has the CDR3 CATSRSWDTTNEKLFF. The DNA sequence reads TGTGCCACCAGCAGATCGTGGGACACGACTAATGAAAAACTGTTTTTT. The chain employs TRBV15 and TRBJ1-4; the D region possibly corresponds to TRBD1 (6 bases align). The junction shows trimming of 2 bases on V and 2 bases on J, plus 12 bases between the germline ends. CDR1 and CDR2 were assigned from the germline V gene (reference sequence) as LNHNV and YYDKDF. Counted from cysteine to phenylalanine, this CDR3 has 16 amino acids. The sequence is cut down to CDR3 DNA, 48 bases in frame from base 1.